These T cell receptor beta chains were read from a single sample in a study of blood T cell repertoires in COVID-19. Here immunoSEQ multiplex PCR was the method, and the copy in TCRdb shows in-frame clones only, minus some. Of over 15,000 clones listed, approximately 85% are singletons. What was sequenced was peripheral blood. The receptors derive from an elderly man with acute or convalescent COVID-19. CDR3s include the opening cysteine and the closing phenylalanine or tryptophan. Each record gives: V gene, D gene, J gene, clone size, CDR3 DNA, CDR3 protein. D genes are given only for firm matches. The size field is filled for only some rows; it gives once, few, many or a size class.

TRBV19,TRBD2,TRBJ2-7,few,TGTGCCAGTAAGGAAGCGGGGGTTTCTTACGAGCAGTACTTC,CASKEAGVSYEQYF
TRBV10-2,TRBD2,TRBJ2-5,.,TGCGCCAGCAGTGAGTCTGGACTAGCGGGGAGAAAGACCCAGTACTTC,CASSESGLAGRKTQYF
TRBV28,.,TRBJ1-2,.,TGTGCCAGCAGGCAGTCCGGCTACACCTTC,CASRQSGYTF
TRBV15,.,TRBJ1-3,.,TGTGCCACCAGCAGAGGGGTGGGGACACAAGGAAACACCATATATTTT,CATSRGVGTQGNTIYF
TRBV7-2,.,TRBJ2-7,.,TGTGCCAGCAGCTTAGCTGGGCCCTCCTACGAGCAGTACTTC,CASSLAGPSYEQYF
TRBV27,.,TRBJ1-1,.,TGTGCCAGCAGTCCTCCCGGGGTTCGGAACACTGAAGCTTTCTTT,CASSPPGVRNTEAFF
TRBV28,.,TRBJ1-2,.,TGTGCCAGCAGGGCCGCGCGCGGAGGCTACACCTTC,CASRAARGGYTF
TRBV24-1,.,TRBJ1-1,.,TGTGCCACCAGGGGGGGGCTGGGGAACACTGAAGCTTTCTTT,CATRGGLGNTEAFF
TRBV4-2,TRBD1,TRBJ1-2,.,TGTGCCAGCAGCCAGGACAGGGGGCTCTATGGCTACACCTTC,CASSQDRGLYGYTF
TRBV5-1,TRBD1,TRBJ1-3,.,TGCGCCAGCAGCTTGATTGGTACCGGGACAGGGGTTGGAAACACCATATATTTT,CASSLIGTGTGVGNTIYF
TRBV9,.,TRBJ2-3,once,TGTGCCAGCAGCGTAGCGGGGGGCGGGGCGCAGTATTTT,CASSVAGGGAQYF
TRBV28,TRBD1,TRBJ2-7,.,TGTGCCAGCAGTTCATCCAGGGGGCTTTTCTACGAGCAGTACTTC,CASSSSRGLFYEQYF
TRBV6-6,TRBD1,TRBJ2-7,.,TGTGCCAGCACGCAGACAGGGGGTTCCCACGAGCAGTACTTC,CASTQTGGSHEQYF
TRBV5-1,.,TRBJ1-1,.,TGCGCCAGCAGCACAGACAACGCGAACACTGAAGCTTTCTTT,CASSTDNANTEAFF